This T cell receptor beta chain comes out of a study of shared clonotypes between healthy human individuals. Method: immunoSEQ multiplex PCR; TCRdb's copy keeps in-frame clones and lacks some. The table has about a million clones, about 77% seen once. The CDR3 extends over 15 amino acids. CDR1 is LGHNA and CDR2 is YSLEER in the germline V gene. The V and J ends lost 0 bases and 8 bases respectively, with 14 bases between them. The sequence derives from a man aged 18 to 35 in good health. Sequenced material: memory CD4+ T cells sorted from blood. This sample's subset: CD45RA-negative fraction. This rearrangement joins TRBV4-3 to TRBJ2-1; either TRBD1 or TRBD2 may supply D (6 bases each). CDR3 region: CASSQDRRGWDEQFF. CDR3 DNA: TGCGCCAGCAGCCAAGATCGGAGGGGGTGGGATGAGCAGTTCTTC.